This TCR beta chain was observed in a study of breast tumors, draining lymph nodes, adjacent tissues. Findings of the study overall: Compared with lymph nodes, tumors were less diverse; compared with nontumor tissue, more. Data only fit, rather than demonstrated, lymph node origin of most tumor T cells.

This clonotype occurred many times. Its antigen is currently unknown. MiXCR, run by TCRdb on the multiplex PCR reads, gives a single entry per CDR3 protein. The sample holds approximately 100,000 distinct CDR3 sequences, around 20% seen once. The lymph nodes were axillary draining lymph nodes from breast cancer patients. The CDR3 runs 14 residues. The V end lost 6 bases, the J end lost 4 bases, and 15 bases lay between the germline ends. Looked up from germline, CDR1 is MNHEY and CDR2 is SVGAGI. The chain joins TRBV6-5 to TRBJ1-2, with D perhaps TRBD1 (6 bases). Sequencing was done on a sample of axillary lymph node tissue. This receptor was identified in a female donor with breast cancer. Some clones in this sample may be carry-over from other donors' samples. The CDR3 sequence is CASSRGQSVYGYTF. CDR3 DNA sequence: TGTGCCAGCAGCCGTGGACAGTCAGTCTATGGCTACACCTTC.